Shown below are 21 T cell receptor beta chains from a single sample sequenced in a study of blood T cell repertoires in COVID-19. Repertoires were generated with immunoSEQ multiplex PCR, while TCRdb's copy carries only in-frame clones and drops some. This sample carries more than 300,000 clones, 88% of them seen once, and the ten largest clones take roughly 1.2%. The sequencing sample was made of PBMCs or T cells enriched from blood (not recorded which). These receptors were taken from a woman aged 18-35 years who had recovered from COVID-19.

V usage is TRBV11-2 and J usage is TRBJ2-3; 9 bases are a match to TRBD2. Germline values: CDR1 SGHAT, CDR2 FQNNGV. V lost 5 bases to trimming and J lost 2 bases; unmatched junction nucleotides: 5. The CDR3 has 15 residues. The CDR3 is CASSPSGAITDTQYF. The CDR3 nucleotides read TGTGCCAGCAGCCCTAGCGGGGCTATCACAGATACGCAGTATTTT.

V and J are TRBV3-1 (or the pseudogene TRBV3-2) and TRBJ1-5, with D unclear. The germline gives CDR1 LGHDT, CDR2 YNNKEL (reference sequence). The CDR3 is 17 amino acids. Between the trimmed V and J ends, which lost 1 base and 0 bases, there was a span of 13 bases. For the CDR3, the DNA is TGTGCCAGCAGCCAAGGGCATAGCGGCGGTAGCAATCAGCCCCAGCATTTT. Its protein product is CASSQGHSGGSNQPQHF.

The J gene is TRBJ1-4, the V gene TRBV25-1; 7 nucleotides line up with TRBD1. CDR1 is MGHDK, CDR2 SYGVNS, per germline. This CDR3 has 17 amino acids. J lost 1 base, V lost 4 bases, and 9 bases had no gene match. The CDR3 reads CASSAYLHRGTNEKLFF. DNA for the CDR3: TGTGCCAGCAGTGCCTATCTTCACAGGGGAACTAATGAAAAACTGTTTTTT.

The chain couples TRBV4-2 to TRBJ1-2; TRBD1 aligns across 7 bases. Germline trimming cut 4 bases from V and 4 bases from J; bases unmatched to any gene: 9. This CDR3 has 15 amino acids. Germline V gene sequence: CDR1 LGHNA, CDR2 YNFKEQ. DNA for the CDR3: TGTGCCAGCAGCCCCCGGGCAGGGGGAGGCTATGGCTACACCTTC. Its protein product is CASSPRAGGGYGYTF.

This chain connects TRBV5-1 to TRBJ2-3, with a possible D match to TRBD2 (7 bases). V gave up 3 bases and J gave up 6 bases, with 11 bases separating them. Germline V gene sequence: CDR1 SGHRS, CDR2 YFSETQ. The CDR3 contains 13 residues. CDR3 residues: CASSSTGGDTQYF. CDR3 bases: TGCGCCAGCAGCTCAACGGGGGGCGATACGCAGTATTTT.

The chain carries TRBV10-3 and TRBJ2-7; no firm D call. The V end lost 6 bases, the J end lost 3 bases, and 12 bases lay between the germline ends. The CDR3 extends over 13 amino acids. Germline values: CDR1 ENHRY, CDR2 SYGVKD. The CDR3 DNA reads TGTGCCATCAGCGGTCTTGGGCTCTACGAGCAGTACTTC. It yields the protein CAISGLGLYEQYF.

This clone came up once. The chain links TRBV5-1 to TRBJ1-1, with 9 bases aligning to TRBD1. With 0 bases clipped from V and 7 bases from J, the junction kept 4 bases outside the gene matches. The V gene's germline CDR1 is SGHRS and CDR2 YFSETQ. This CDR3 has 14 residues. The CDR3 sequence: CASSLVGQGREAFF. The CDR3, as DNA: TGCGCCAGCAGCTTGGTCGGACAGGGGCGTGAAGCTTTCTTT.

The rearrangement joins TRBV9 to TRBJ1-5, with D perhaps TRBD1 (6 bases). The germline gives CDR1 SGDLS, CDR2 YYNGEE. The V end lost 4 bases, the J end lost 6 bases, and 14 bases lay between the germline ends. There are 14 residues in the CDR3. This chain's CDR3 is CASSPDRLGQPQHF. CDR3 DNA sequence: TGTGCCAGCAGCCCAGACAGGTTAGGTCAGCCCCAGCATTTT.

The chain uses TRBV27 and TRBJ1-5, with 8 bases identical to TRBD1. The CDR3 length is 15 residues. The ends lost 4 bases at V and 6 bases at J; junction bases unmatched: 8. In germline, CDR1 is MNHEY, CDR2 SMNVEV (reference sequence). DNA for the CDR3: TGTGCCAGCAGTTCTTGGCAGGGGGCATTTCAGCCCCAGCATTTT. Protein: CASSSWQGAFQPQHF.

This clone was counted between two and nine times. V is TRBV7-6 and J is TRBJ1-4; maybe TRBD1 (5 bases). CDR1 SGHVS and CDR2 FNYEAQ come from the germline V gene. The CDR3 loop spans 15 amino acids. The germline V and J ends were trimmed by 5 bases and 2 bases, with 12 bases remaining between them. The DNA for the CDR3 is TGTGCCAGCAGCCGGGGGTCGTTCACTAATGAAAAACTGTTTTTT. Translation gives CASSRGSFTNEKLFF.

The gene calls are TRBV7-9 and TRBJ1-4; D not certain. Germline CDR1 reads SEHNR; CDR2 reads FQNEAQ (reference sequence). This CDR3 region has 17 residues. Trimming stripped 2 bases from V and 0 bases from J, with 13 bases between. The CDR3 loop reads CASSLKSVKATNEKLFF. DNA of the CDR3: TGTGCCAGCAGCTTAAAATCAGTGAAAGCAACTAATGAAAAACTGTTTTTT.

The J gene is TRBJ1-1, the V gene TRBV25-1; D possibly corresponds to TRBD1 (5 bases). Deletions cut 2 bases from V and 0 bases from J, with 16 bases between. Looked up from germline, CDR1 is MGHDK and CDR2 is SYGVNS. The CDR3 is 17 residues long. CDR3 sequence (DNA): TGTGCCAGCAGTGAAGGGCAGGGCGCAGGCTTGAACACTGAAGCTTTCTTT. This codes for CASSEGQGAGLNTEAFF.

The CDR3: CASSLDAVNTEAFF. For the CDR3, the DNA is TGCGCCAGCAGCTTGGACGCGGTGAACACTGAAGCTTTCTTT. V gene TRBV5-1 combines with J gene TRBJ1-1, with D unclear. Between the trimmed V and J ends, which lost 0 bases and 0 bases, there was a span of 6 bases. This CDR3 comprises 14 residues. Germline CDR1 SGHRS, CDR2 YFSETQ.

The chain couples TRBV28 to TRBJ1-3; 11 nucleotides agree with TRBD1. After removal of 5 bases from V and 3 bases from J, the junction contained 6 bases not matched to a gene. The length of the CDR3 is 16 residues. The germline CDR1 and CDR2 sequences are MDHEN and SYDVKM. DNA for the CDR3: TGTGCCAGCAGTCCCAGGACAGGGGGCAGTGGAAACACCATATATTTT. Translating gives CASSPRTGGSGNTIYF.

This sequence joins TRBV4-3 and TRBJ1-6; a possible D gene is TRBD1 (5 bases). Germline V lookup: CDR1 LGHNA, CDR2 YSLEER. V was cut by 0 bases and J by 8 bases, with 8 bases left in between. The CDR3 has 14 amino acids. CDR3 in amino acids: CASSQDDSYSPLHF. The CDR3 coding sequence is TGCGCCAGCAGCCAAGATGACAGCTATTCACCCCTCCACTTT.

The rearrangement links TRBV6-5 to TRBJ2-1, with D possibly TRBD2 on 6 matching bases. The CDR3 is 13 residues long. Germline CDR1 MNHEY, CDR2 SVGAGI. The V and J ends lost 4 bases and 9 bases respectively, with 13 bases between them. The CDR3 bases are TGTGCCAGCAGTTTCCGGAGGGTGGGTGAGCAGTTCTTC. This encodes CASSFRRVGEQFF.

The CDR3 coding sequence is TGTGCCAGTAGTGGGGGACCAGGGGGAAATCAGCCCCAGCATTTT. It translates to CASSGGPGGNQPQHF. The V call is TRBV19, the J call TRBJ1-5; 7 bases map to TRBD1. Germline V gene lookup returns CDR1 LNHDA and CDR2 SQIVND (reference sequence). With 5 bases clipped from V and 4 bases from J, the junction kept 8 bases outside the gene matches. This CDR3 is built from 15 residues.

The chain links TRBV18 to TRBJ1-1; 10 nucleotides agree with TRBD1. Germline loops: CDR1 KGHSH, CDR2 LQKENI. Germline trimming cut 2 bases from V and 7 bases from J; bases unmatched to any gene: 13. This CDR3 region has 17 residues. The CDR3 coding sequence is TGTGCCAGCTCACCAACCCAACCGGGACAGGGGTTTGGTGAAGCTTTCTTT. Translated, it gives CASSPTQPGQGFGEAFF.

CDR3 coding DNA: TGTGCCAGCAGCTCGACACCGGGACATTTCAACACCGGGGAGCTGTTTTTT. It yields the protein CASSSTPGHFNTGELFF. The chain joins TRBV7-3 to TRBJ2-2; the D gene is possibly TRBD1 (6 bases). Per the germline V gene, CDR1 is SGHTA and CDR2 is FQGTGA. The CDR3 length is 17 residues. Trimming cost V 4 bases and J 2 bases, with 17 bases left between them. Together with reference TRBV7-3 and TRBJ2-2, the CDR3 gives the full variable domain: GAGVSQTPSNKVTEKGKYVELRCDPISGHTALYWYRQSLGQGPEFLIYFQGTGAADDSGLPNDRFFAVRPEGSVSTLKIQRTERGDSAVYLCASSSTPGHFNTGELFFGEGSRLTVL.

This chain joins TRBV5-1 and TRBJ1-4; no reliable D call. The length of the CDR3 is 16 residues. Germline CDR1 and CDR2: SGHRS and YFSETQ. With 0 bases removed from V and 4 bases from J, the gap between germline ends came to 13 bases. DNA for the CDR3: TGCGCCAGCAGCTTGGTAGCTCGAGGCGGTAATGAAAAACTGTTTTTT. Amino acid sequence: CASSLVARGGNEKLFF.

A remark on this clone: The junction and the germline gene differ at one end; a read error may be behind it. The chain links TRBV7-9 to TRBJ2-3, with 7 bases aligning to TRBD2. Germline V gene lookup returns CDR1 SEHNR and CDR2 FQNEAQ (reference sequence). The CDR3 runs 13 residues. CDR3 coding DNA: TGTGCCAGCAGCGACACCCGACGGACTAGTGAGTTTTTT. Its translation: CASSDTRRTSEFF.